This T cell receptor beta chain came from a study of blood T cell repertoires in COVID-19. On the study more broadly: COVID-19 samples, acute and convalescent, were from the United States, Italy and Spain. PBMCs, B-cell-depleted T cells, or T cells provided the cDNA or gDNA that made up the material.

The germline CDR1 and CDR2 sequences are SGHDN and FVKESK. The J segment lost 3 bases and the V segment lost 3 bases, leaving 7 bases of the junction unmatched. This CDR3 is 18 amino acids long. Authors' data handling: It was from reference gene primer amplification that nucleated cell counts were estimated. Measured with immunoSEQ multiplex PCR; TCRdb has only the in-frame clones, and not every one. V, J and clone size reflect that table, while D and trimming were determined from the DNA. Of about 180,000 clones in the sample, roughly 87% were seen once. The rearrangement joins TRBV14 to TRBJ2-1; 14 bases map to TRBD2. The source is a woman in her 70s with COVID-19, enrolled during active disease. Material for sequencing was peripheral blood. Here the CDR3 reads CASSHSGTSGGRYNEQFF. CDR3 nucleotides: TGTGCCAGCAGCCATTCCGGGACTAGCGGGGGACGCTACAATGAGCAGTTCTTC.